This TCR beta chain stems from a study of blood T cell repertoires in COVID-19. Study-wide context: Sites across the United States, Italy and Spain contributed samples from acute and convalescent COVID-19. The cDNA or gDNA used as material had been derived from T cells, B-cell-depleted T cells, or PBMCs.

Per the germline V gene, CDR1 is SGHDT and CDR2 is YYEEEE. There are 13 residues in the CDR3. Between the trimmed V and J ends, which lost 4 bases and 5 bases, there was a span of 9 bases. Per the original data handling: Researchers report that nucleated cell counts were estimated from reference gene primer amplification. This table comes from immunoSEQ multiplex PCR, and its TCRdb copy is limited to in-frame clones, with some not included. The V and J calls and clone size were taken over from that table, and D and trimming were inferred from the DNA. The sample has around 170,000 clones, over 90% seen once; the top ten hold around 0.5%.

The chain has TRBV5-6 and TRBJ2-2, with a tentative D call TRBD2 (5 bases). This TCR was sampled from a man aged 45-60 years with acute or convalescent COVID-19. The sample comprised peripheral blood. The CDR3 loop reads CASSTTNTGELFF. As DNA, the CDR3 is TGTGCCAGCAGCACGACTAATACCGGGGAGCTGTTTTTT.